This T cell receptor beta chain is drawn from a study of T cells after posttransplantation cyclophosphamide. This clone was picked up many times. Its antigen is unknown. Profiling relied on immunoSEQ multiplex PCR, and the TCRdb table lists in-frame clones only, not all of them. The sample yields fewer than 40,000 clones, without any singletons. Per the germline V gene, CDR1 is SGHTA and CDR2 is FQGNSA. V lost 1 base to trimming and J lost 1 base, with 10 bases between them. This CDR3 is built from 15 residues. Study-level findings and limits: Later blood repertoires were often dominated by clones from the donor CD8+ memory compartment. Blood and skin or GI T cell repertoires showed limited TRB overlap.

Material for sequencing was PBMCs. This sequence originates from a woman aged 30 to 39 in good health and a related stem cell transplant donor. The rearrangement uses TRBV7-2 and TRBJ1-1; D may be TRBD1 (5 bases). The CDR3 protein is CASSLGVRGNTEAFF. CDR3 DNA: TGTGCCAGCAGCTTAGGTGTTAGGGGGAACACTGAAGCTTTCTTT.